The 8 T cell receptor beta chains below come from one sample, sequenced in a study of regulatory T cells in long-lasting Graves disease. In building TCR beta libraries, iRepertoire HTBI primers were used together with Arm-PCR of CDR3 regions. TCRdb re-called the multiplex PCR reads with MiXCR, one entry per CDR3 protein. Counted here are just over 600,000 distinct CDR3 sequences, 16% occurring once; the ten biggest clones make up around 18%. Time point noted: newly diagnosed GD, antithyroid drugs for less than 3 months. After RNA was extracted from PBMCs, the TCR library was made from it. These records were also assigned to another study, of T cells in Graves' hyperthyroidism and ophthalmopathy.

This sample comprised peripheral blood mononuclear cells (PBMCs), obtained at new diagnosis, from a patient treated with antithyroid drugs. All receptors come from a woman aged 25 to 39 with Graves disease.

This clonotype has ten or more counts. Germline and junction disagree at one end, which may indicate a read error. The V call is TRBV6-1, the J call TRBJ1-1; maybe TRBD1 (5 bases). The CDR3 loop spans 15 amino acids. Germline-derived CDR1 and CDR2 are MNHNS and SASEGT. Here the CDR3 reads CASREGVRPSTEAFF. The CDR3 nucleotides read TGTGCCAGCAGAGAAGGGGTCCGTCCGAGCACTGAAGCTTTCTTT.

J is TRBJ2-5 and V is TRBV11-2; possible D gene TRBD2, 6 bases. Germline V gene sequence: CDR1 SGHAT, CDR2 FQNNGV. The V end lost 3 bases, the J end lost 1 base, and 24 bases lay between the germline ends. The CDR3 extends over 19 amino acids. CDR3 sequence: CASSFPRGGFGRTQETQYF. The CDR3, as DNA: TGTGCCAGCAGCTTCCCGCGGGGAGGTTTCGGTAGAACCCAAGAGACCCAGTACTTC.

This clonotype was observed many times. The chain is built from TRBV5-1 and TRBJ1-2; possibly TRBD1 for D (5 bases). Trimming pared 0 bases from V and 3 bases from J, leaving 9 bases between. Germline V gives CDR1 SGHRS, CDR2 YFSETQ. The CDR3 covers 14 residues. CDR3 nucleotides: TGCGCCAGCAGCTTGGCCTCGGGGGACTATGGCTACACCTTC. Translating it yields CASSLASGDYGYTF.

This clonotype was seen only a few times. The chain couples TRBV19 to TRBJ2-7; D ambiguous. CDR1 is LNHDA, CDR2 SQIVND, per germline (reference sequence). Trimming stripped 4 bases from V and 3 bases from J, with 10 bases between. The CDR3 covers 13 residues. The CDR3 here is CASSRPGRYEQYF. The DNA of the CDR3 is TGTGCCAGTAGTAGGCCCGGGCGCTACGAGCAGTACTTC.

Ten or more counts support this clonotype. The gene calls are TRBV7-4 and TRBJ2-3; 7 bases fit TRBD2. The germline CDR1 and CDR2 sequences are SGHVT and SQSDAQ. V dropped 5 bases and J dropped 3; count of bases not matched to a gene: 11. This CDR3 region has 16 residues. The CDR3 DNA reads as TGTGCCAGCAGCCCCTGGGCGTGGCGGGAGACAGATACGCAGTATTTT. Translating gives CASSPWAWRETDTQYF.

This clonotype occurred many times. The chain has TRBV28 and TRBJ1-4, with 8 bases matching TRBD1. Germline V gene sequence: CDR1 MDHEN, CDR2 SYDVKM. The CDR3 spans 17 residues. Trimming removed 4 bases from V and 7 bases from J; junction bases left unmatched: 14. This chain's CDR3 is CASSSLQGARDREKLFF. The CDR3 coding sequence is TGTGCCAGCAGTTCTCTCCAGGGGGCGCGGGATCGTGAAAAACTGTTTTTT.

This clonotype was seen many times. The rearrangement links TRBV29-1 to TRBJ2-7; possibly TRBD1 or TRBD2 for D (7 bases each). This CDR3 spans 13 amino acids. CDR1 and CDR2 from the germline V gene are SQVTM and ANQGSEA. Deletions cut 5 bases from V and 3 bases from J, with 14 bases between. The CDR3 nucleotides read TGCAGCGTTCGACAGGGAGGGGACTACGAGCAGTACTTC. It specifies CSVRQGGDYEQYF.

CDR3 bases: TGCAGCTCCTTATTCGGGACTGGGATGAACACTGAAGCTTTCTTT. This encodes CSSLFGTGMNTEAFF. The J gene is TRBJ1-1, the V gene TRBV29-1, with a possible D match to TRBD1 (5 bases). The germline gives CDR1 SQVTM, CDR2 ANQGSEA. This CDR3 is built from 15 residues. Between the trimmed V and J ends, which lost 8 bases and 0 bases, there was a span of 19 bases.